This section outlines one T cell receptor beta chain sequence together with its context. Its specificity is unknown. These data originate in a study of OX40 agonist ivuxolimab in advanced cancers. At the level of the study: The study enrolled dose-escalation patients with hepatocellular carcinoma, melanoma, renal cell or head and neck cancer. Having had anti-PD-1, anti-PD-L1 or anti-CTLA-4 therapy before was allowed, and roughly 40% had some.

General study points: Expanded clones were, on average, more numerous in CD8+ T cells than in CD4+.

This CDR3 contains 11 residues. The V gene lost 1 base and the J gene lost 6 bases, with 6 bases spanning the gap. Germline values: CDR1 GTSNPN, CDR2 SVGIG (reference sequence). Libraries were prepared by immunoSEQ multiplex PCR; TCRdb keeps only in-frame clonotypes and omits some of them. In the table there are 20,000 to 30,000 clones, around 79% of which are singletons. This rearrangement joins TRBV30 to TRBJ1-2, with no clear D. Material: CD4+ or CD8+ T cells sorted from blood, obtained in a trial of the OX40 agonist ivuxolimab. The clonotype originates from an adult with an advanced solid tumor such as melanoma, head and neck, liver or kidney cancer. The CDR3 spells CAWSGQHGYTF. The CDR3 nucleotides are TGTGCCTGGAGTGGGCAGCATGGCTACACCTTC.